Given below is one T cell receptor beta chain in context. Its antigen is not identified. These data belong to a study of T-cell memory formation after mild COVID-19. About the study: TCR clustering was largely donor specific. General observations from the study: Cross-reactive memory apparently joined, as some responding clones appeared in pre-infection memory.

J lost 0 bases, V lost 6 bases, and 8 bases had no gene match. The CDR3 has 16 amino acids. Germline values: CDR1 SSHAT, CDR2 FNYEAQ (reference sequence). TCRdb independently ran MiXCR on the 5' RACE reads; one entry per CDR3 protein. The table records 300,000 to 400,000 distinct CDR3 sequences, 10% to 15% of them present only once. The sample taken for sequencing was PBMCs or a T cell subset sorted from them (not recorded which). The chain is built from TRBV7-7 and TRBJ1-3, with 7 bases lining up with TRBD1. This receptor was taken from a man aged 18 to 35 who had mild COVID-19 (a few samples of this study predate the infection). Cell type and time point are not known. CDR3 sequence: CASSQKTGDSGNTIYF. The CDR3, as DNA: TGTGCCAGCAGTCAAAAAACAGGGGACTCTGGAAACACCATATATTTT. The full variable domain, its missing parts supplied by reference TRBV7-7 and TRBJ1-3, is GAGVSQSPRYKVTKRGQDVTLRCDPISSHATLYWYQQALGQGPEFLTYFNYEAQPDKSGLPSDRFSAERPEGSISTLTIQRTEQRDSAMYRCASSQKTGDSGNTIYFGEGSWLTVV.